This T cell receptor (beta chain) was sequenced in a study of control samples from healthy donors and cancer patients. Clones were sequenced by immunoSEQ multiplex PCR, and TCRdb holds only the in-frame ones, with some missing. The sample shows around 190,000 clones, nearly 90% of them seen only once. Trimming took 6 bases from V and 2 from J; bases not matched to a gene: 6. In germline, CDR1 is MNHEY, CDR2 SVGAGI. This CDR3 contains 15 residues. The gene calls are TRBV6-5 and TRBJ2-1; TRBD1 agrees at 8 bases. The sample was blood. This TCR was recovered from a woman in her forties or fifties in good health. In nucleotides, the CDR3 is TGTGCCAGCAGACTTGGACAGGGTCCCTACAATGAGCAGTTCTTC. This codes for CASRLGQGPYNEQFF.